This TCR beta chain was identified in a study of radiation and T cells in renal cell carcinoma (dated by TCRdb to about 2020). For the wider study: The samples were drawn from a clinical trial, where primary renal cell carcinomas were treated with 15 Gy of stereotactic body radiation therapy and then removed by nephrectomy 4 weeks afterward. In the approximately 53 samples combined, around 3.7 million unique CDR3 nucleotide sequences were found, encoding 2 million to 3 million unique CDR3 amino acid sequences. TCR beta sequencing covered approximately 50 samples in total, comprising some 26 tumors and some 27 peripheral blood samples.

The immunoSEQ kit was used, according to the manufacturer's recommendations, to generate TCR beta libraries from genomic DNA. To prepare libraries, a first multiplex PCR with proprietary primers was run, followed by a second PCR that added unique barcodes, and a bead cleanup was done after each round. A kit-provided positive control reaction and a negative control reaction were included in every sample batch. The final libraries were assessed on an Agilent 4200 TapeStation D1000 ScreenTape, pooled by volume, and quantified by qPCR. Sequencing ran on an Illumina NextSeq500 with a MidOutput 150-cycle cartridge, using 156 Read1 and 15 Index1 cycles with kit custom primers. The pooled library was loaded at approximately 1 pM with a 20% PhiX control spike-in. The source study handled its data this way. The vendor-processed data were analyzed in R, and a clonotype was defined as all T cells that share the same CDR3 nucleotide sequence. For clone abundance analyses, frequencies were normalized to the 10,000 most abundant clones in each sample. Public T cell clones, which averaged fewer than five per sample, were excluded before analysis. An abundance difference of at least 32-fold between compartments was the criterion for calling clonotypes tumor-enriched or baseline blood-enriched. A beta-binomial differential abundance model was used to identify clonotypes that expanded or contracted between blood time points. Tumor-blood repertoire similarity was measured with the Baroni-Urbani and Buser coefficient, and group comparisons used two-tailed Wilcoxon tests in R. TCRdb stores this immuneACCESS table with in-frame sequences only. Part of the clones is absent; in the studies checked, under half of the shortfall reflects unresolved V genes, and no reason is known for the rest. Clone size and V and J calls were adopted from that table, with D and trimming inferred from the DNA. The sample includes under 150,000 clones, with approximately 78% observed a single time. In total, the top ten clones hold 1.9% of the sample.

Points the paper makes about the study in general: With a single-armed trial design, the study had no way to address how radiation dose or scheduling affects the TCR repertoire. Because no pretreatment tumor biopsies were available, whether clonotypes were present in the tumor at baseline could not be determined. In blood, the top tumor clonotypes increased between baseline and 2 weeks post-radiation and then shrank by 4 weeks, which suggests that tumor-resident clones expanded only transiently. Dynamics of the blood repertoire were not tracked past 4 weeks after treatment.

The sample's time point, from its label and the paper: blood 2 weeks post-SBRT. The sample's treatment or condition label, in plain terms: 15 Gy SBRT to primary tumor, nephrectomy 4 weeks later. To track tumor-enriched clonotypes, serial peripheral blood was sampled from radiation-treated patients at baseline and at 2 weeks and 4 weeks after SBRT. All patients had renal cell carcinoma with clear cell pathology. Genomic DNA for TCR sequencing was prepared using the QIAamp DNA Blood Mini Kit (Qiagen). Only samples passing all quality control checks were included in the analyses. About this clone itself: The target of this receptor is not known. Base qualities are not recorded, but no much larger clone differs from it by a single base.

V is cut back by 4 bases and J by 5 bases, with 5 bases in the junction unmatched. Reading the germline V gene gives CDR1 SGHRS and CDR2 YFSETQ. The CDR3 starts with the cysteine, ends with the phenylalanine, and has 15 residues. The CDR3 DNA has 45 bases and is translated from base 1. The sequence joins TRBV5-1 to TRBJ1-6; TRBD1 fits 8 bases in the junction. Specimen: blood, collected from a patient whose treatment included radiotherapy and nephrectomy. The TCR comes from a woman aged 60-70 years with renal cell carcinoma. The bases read TGCGCCAGCAGCCCGGGACAGGTTGATAATTCACCCCTCCACTTT. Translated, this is CASSPGQVDNSPLHF.